The 20 T cell receptor beta chains listed next were all sequenced from one sample in a study of a mutant IDH1 vaccine in newly diagnosed glioma (dated by TCRdb to the early 2020s). This specimen's time point label, interpreted: week 47, end of study. A 20-mer mutant IDH1 peptide at 300 micrograms in Montanide made up each vaccine dose, which was injected subcutaneously together with topical imiquimod. Their recognized antigens are unknown. Library generation was performed with the immunoSEQ multiplex PCR assay. TCRdb retrieved this table from immuneACCESS and kept in-frame rearrangements only. Not all clones are present; in checked studies, unresolved V genes account for under half, and no reason is known for the remainder. The table for this sample lists about 56,000 clones; about 71% of them were counted only once. Clones ranked in the top ten supply approximately 5.3% of the sample. The sequencing here drew on PBMCs, taken from a glioma patient whose treatment included an IDH1 peptide vaccine. The receptor source for this set is a man aged 45-65 years with glioma.

The chain links TRBV6-1 to TRBJ1-2; TRBD1 matches at 8 bases. Germline trimming cut 6 bases from V and 0 bases from J; bases unmatched to any gene: 3. This CDR3 is built from 14 residues. Per the germline V gene, CDR1 is MNHNS and CDR2 is SASEGT. CDR3 coding DNA: TGTGCCAGCAGATCGGACAGGGCTAACTATGGCTACACCTTC. It yields the protein CASRSDRANYGYTF.

The rearrangement links TRBV5-1 to TRBJ2-7; D possibly corresponds to TRBD1 (5 bases). V lost 0 bases and J lost 7, with 8 bases in between. The CDR3 is 12 residues long. Looked up from germline, CDR1 is SGHRS and CDR2 is YFSETQ. The CDR3 region has the DNA TGCGCCAGCAGCTTGGAAAGGGGAGAGCAGTACTTC. Encoded protein: CASSLERGEQYF.

The gene calls are TRBV6-6 and TRBJ2-7, with a weak D call TRBD2 (6 bases). The CDR3 consists of 13 residues. Germline V gene data show CDR1 as MNHNY and CDR2 as SVGAGI (reference sequence). V lost 0 bases and J 3 bases, leaving 6 bases between the germline ends. The CDR3 sequence: CASSYSGLYEQYF. The CDR3 DNA reads TGTGCCAGCAGTTACTCGGGACTCTACGAGCAGTACTTC.

The sample holds one count of this clone. V is TRBV6-5 and J is TRBJ1-2, with D unclear. Germline CDR1 MNHEY, CDR2 SVGAGI. The CDR3 has 13 residues. V shed 10 bases and J shed 2 bases, with 14 bases lying between them. CDR3 protein: CAISLGSNYGYTF. For the CDR3, the DNA is TGTGCCATCTCCCTGGGCAGCAACTATGGCTACACCTTC.

The genes are TRBV6-1 and TRBJ1-1; tentatively, D is TRBD1 (6 bases). V lost 5 bases and J lost 5, with 15 bases in between. Germline V lookup: CDR1 MNHNS, CDR2 SASEGT. This CDR3 is 14 amino acids long. The CDR3 DNA is TGTGCCAGCAGTAAGGGGGGGGCTGGGACTGAAGCTTTCTTT. Translated, it gives CASSKGGAGTEAFF.

V gene TRBV5-1 combines with J gene TRBJ2-5; D perhaps matches TRBD1 (5 bases). The V gene lost 3 bases and the J gene lost 3 bases, with 9 bases spanning the gap. Germline V lookup: CDR1 SGHRS, CDR2 YFSETQ. This CDR3 has 13 residues. The CDR3 DNA is TGCGCCAGCAGCTCAGGGTCGGAAGAGACCCAGTACTTC. Translating gives CASSSGSEETQYF. The full variable domain, in which reference TRBV5-1 and TRBJ2-5 provide the parts outside the CDR3, is KAGVTQTPRYLIKTRGQQVTLSCSPISGHRSVSWYQQTPGQGLQFLFEYFSETQRNKGNFPGRFSGRQFSNSRSEMNVSTLELGDSALYLCASSSGSEETQYFGPGTRLLVL.

This sequence joins TRBV18 and TRBJ2-1; a possible D gene is TRBD2 (6 bases). The germline V and J ends were trimmed by 2 bases and 7 bases, with 12 bases remaining between them. Germline V gives CDR1 KGHSH, CDR2 LQKENI. The CDR3 runs 14 residues. The CDR3 loop reads CASSPGAGWNEQFF. CDR3 coding DNA: TGTGCCAGCTCACCAGGGGCGGGGTGGAATGAGCAGTTCTTC.

V gene TRBV10-3 combines with J gene TRBJ2-1; 10 nucleotides match TRBD1. CDR3 size: 14 residues. Losses at the gene ends were 7 bases for V and 8 bases for J; bases not matched to a gene: 8. Germline lookup yields CDR1 ENHRY and CDR2 SYGVKD. The CDR3 loop is CAITRTGGGDEQFF. The CDR3 bases are TGTGCCATCACGAGGACAGGGGGAGGCGATGAGCAGTTCTTC.

The rearrangement joins TRBV18 to TRBJ2-3, with 14 bases aligning to TRBD2. The CDR3 spans 16 residues. Germline V CDR1 and CDR2: KGHSH, LQKENI. The junction had 6 bases not matched to a gene; V was cut back by 6 bases and J by 4 bases. The CDR3 loop is CASSPQTSGGADTQYF. For the CDR3, the DNA is TGTGCCAGCTCTCCTCAGACTAGCGGGGGGGCAGATACGCAGTATTTT.

The V call is TRBV27, the J call TRBJ2-5; weak D call: TRBD1 (5 bases). The V end was cut by 5 bases, the J end by 0 bases, with 10 bases between. The CDR3 loop spans 14 amino acids. Looked up from germline, CDR1 is MNHEY and CDR2 is SMNVEV (reference sequence). The CDR3 DNA reads TGTGCCAGCAGTCCCTCAGGGTACCAAGAGACCCAGTACTTC. Translated: CASSPSGYQETQYF.

The CDR3 protein is CASSHGEVQYF. CDR3 nucleotides: TGTGCCAGCAGCCATGGGGAGGTGCAGTACTTC. The genes are TRBV11-2 and TRBJ2-7; tentatively, D is TRBD2 (6 bases). With 5 bases removed from V and 9 bases from J, the gap between germline ends came to 11 bases. This CDR3 spans 11 amino acids. The germline CDR1 and CDR2 sequences are SGHAT and FQNNGV.

The chain couples TRBV27 to TRBJ2-3, with D unresolved. CDR1 is MNHEY and CDR2 is SMNVEV in the germline V gene (reference sequence). The CDR3 length is 12 residues. The V end lost 0 bases, the J end lost 4 bases, and 2 bases lay between the germline ends. CDR3 residues: CASSLSSDTQYF. The CDR3, as DNA: TGTGCCAGCAGTTTATCCTCAGATACGCAGTATTTT.

V gene TRBV14 combines with J gene TRBJ2-1, with unresolved D. The CDR3 sequence is 15 residues long. With 6 bases removed from V and 0 bases from J, the gap between germline ends came to 12 bases. Germline V CDR1 and CDR2: SGHDN, FVKESK. The CDR3 loop reads CASRKTDSSYNEQFF. Written as DNA, the CDR3 is TGTGCCAGCAGGAAGACTGATTCCTCCTACAATGAGCAGTTCTTC.

This clone is a singleton in its sample. This rearrangement joins TRBV30 to TRBJ1-3; D remains unclear. Per the germline V gene, CDR1 is GTSNPN and CDR2 is SVGIG (reference sequence). Trimming pared 8 bases from V and 0 bases from J, leaving 14 bases between. CDR3 length: 14 amino acids. The CDR3 region is CALTTVGSGNTIYF. The CDR3 region has the DNA TGTGCCCTCACCACCGTAGGCTCTGGAAACACCATATATTTT.

V and J are TRBV29-1 and TRBJ2-1, with D uncertain. This CDR3 spans 13 amino acids. Germline V CDR1 and CDR2: SQVTM, ANQGSEA. V was clipped by 4 bases and J by 0 bases, with 7 bases between them. CDR3 protein: CSVGGSSYNEQFF. CDR3 DNA: TGCAGCGTTGGAGGTAGCTCCTACAATGAGCAGTTCTTC.

The chain has TRBV6-5 and TRBJ2-5; possibly TRBD1 or TRBD2 for D (5 bases each). The germline CDR1 and CDR2 sequences are MNHEY and SVGAGI. This CDR3 contains 15 residues. V was trimmed by 6 bases and J by 5 bases, leaving 19 bases between them. The CDR3 nucleotides read TGTGCCAGCAGCCTAGGGTTTGGGGGTGGGGAGACCCAGTACTTC. Translation: CASSLGFGGGETQYF.

The V and J genes are TRBV29-1 and TRBJ2-7; TRBD1 matches at 8 bases. CDR1 is SQVTM, CDR2 ANQGSEA, per germline. This CDR3 has 13 residues. Trimming cost V 4 bases and J 3 bases; bases outside gene matches: 5. CDR3 nucleotide sequence: TGCAGCGTTGGTACAGGGGGATACTACGAGCAGTACTTC. This sequence encodes CSVGTGGYYEQYF.

The rearrangement links TRBV4-2 to TRBJ2-1; 8 nucleotides match TRBD1. Germline CDR1 LGHNA, CDR2 YNFKEQ. V trimming: 9 bases; J trimming: 6 bases; junction bases outside the gene matches: 10. The CDR3 consists of 14 residues. The CDR3 is CASTGQGAINEQFF. CDR3 nucleotides: TGTGCCAGTACCGGGCAGGGGGCCATCAATGAGCAGTTCTTC.

V and J are TRBV7-6 and TRBJ1-1, with D unresolved. CDR1 is SGHVS, CDR2 FNYEAQ, per germline. The CDR3 totals 13 residues. Trimming left V 0 bases short and J 6 bases short, with 8 bases between. CDR3 DNA: TGTGCCAGCAGCTTAGCTGGTGGGGCTGAAGCTTTCTTT. Amino acids: CASSLAGGAEAFF.

V and J are TRBV28 and TRBJ1-1; D is undetermined. Germline V gene lookup returns CDR1 MDHEN and CDR2 SYDVKM. CDR3 length: 11 residues. V dropped 6 bases and J dropped 9 bases, with 11 bases sitting between them. Written as DNA, the CDR3 is TGTGCCAGCAGAGAGCTGACGCAAGCTTTCTTT. Translated, it gives CASRELTQAFF.